Following are 19 T cell receptor beta chains from one sample sequenced in a study of blood T cells in healthy people across ages. Through a sample-barcoded 5' primer and a J-beta primer mix, a second PCR was run for roughly 7 to 11 cycles. One entry per CDR3 protein, called by TCRdb with MiXCR from the 5' RACE reads. The sample has approximately 800,000 distinct CDR3 sequences, approximately 25% seen once. This same sample was also taken into another study, of T cells of mothers and their children.

The sample comprised blood. The receptor source for this set is a boy aged 5-17 years in good health.

Remarks on this clonotype: Germline and junction disagree at one end, which may indicate a read error. The chain carries TRBV6-6 and TRBJ2-7; either TRBD1 or TRBD2 may supply D (5 bases each). CDR1 MNHNY and CDR2 SVGAGI come from the germline V gene (reference sequence). The CDR3 is 14 amino acids. CDR3 coding DNA: TGTGCCAGCGGTTACTCTCAGGGACCCTACGAGCAATACTTC. Its protein product is CASGYSQGPYEQYF.

CDR3 nucleotides: TGCGCCAGCAGCCGGGACAGGTACATTCAGTACTTC. Translating gives CASSRDRYIQYF. The rearrangement uses TRBV5-1 and TRBJ2-4; 8 nucleotides agree with TRBD1. This CDR3 is built from 12 residues. J was trimmed by 8 bases and V by 4 bases; bases with no gene match: 2. CDR1 is SGHRS, CDR2 YFSETQ, per germline. Looking up the rest from reference TRBV5-1 and TRBJ2-4 gives the full variable domain: KAGVTQTPRYLIKTRGQQVTLSCSPISGHRSVSWYQQTPGQGLQFLFEYFSETQRNKGNFPGRFSGRQFSNSRSEMNVSTLELGDSALYLCASSRDRYIQYFGAGTRLSVL.

This clonotype has a handful of counts. The rearrangement joins TRBV7-9 to TRBJ2-1, with D unclear. The CDR3 runs 12 residues. The ends were cut back, 6 bases at V and 7 bases at J, with 10 bases in the middle. Germline V gene data show CDR1 as SEHNR and CDR2 as FQNEAQ (reference sequence). The chain's CDR3 is CASSPDENEQFF. As DNA, the CDR3 is TGTGCCAGCAGTCCCGACGAGAATGAGCAGTTCTTC.

To note about this clonotype: This clone may be a read error of a much larger clone one base away. The chain combines TRBV7-2 with TRBJ2-5; D gene unclear. The end of the DNA is better explained by TRBJ2-1, so the J call may be wrong. There are 14 residues in the CDR3. Germline V gene sequence: CDR1 SGHTA, CDR2 FQGNSA. DNA for the CDR3: TGTGCCAGCAGCTCAGCGAGCTCCTACAATGAGCAGTTCTTC. Residues: CASSSASSYNEQFF.

V gene TRBV6-1 combines with J gene TRBJ1-4, with D possibly being TRBD1 (6 bases). The V gene lost 5 bases and the J gene lost 0 bases, with 13 bases spanning the gap. This CDR3 has 16 amino acids. Germline V gives CDR1 MNHNS, CDR2 SASEGT. In DNA, the CDR3 is TGTGCCAGCAGTCCTACAGGGCCAGCAACTAATGAAAAACTGTTTTTT. Its protein product is CASSPTGPATNEKLFF.

This chain connects TRBV7-9 to TRBJ2-1; tentative D call: TRBD1 (5 bases). The end of the DNA fits TRBJ2-7 better, so the J call may be wrong. Per the germline V gene, CDR1 is SEHNR and CDR2 is FQNEAQ (reference sequence). This CDR3 spans 15 amino acids. CDR3 DNA sequence: TGTGCCAGCAGCTTAAAGAGAGACAGCCACTACGAGCAGTACTTC. This codes for CASSLKRDSHYEQYF.

This rearrangement joins TRBV9 to TRBJ1-4, with 7 bases fitting TRBD1. The CDR3 consists of 17 residues. Germline loops: CDR1 SGDLS, CDR2 YYNGEE. V gave up 0 bases and J gave up 3 bases; unmatched junction bases: 8. CDR3: CASSVGGGSEANEKLFF. The CDR3 coding sequence is TGTGCCAGCAGCGTAGGAGGGGGCAGCGAAGCTAATGAAAAACTGTTTTTT.

This clonotype was counted at least ten times. J is TRBJ2-1 and V is TRBV27, with D perhaps given as TRBD1 or TRBD2 (5 bases each). Trimming took off 1 base at V and 10 bases at J, with 14 bases between the two ends. This CDR3 comprises 14 residues. Germline V gene data show CDR1 as MNHEY and CDR2 as SMNVEV (reference sequence). CDR3 residues: CASSLWDQGKEQFF. CDR3 in DNA: TGTGCCAGCAGTTTATGGGACCAGGGTAAAGAGCAGTTCTTC.

The genes are TRBV14 and TRBJ2-7; TRBD2 aligns across 11 bases. CDR1 is SGHDN and CDR2 is FVKESK in the germline V gene. V gave up 0 bases and J gave up 0 bases; unmatched junction bases: 10. The CDR3 length is 19 residues. Here the CDR3 DNA reads TGTGCCAGCAGCCAAGAAAGTCTAGCGGGAGGTCTTGACTCCTACGAGCAGTACTTC. Its protein product is CASSQESLAGGLDSYEQYF.

This clonotype was observed a handful of times. The rearrangement links TRBV7-2 to TRBJ1-4, with TRBD1 as a possible D gene (6 bases). V was clipped by 5 bases and J by 4 bases, with 14 bases between them. The length of the CDR3 is 15 residues. CDR1 is SGHTA, CDR2 FQGNSA, per germline. The DNA of the CDR3 is TGTGCCAGCAGCCCGGGGGCCTCGGGTAATGAAAAACTGTTTTTT. It translates to CASSPGASGNEKLFF.

The chain joins TRBV12-3 or TRBV12-4 to TRBJ2-1, with D possibly matching TRBD1 (6 bases). The CDR3 is 15 residues long. Trimming took off 5 bases at V and 8 bases at J, with 19 bases between the two ends. The CDR3 DNA is TGTGCCAGCAGTCCGAGGGGGAAAGCGGCAGATGAGCAGTTCTTC. Protein: CASSPRGKAADEQFF.

This clonotype has just one count. The chain's CDR3 is CATSRDSYTGSSYEQYF. The CDR3 region has the DNA TGTGCCACCAGCAGAGATTCCTACACAGGGAGCTCCTACGAGCAGTACTTC. V gene TRBV15 combines with J gene TRBJ2-7; possible D gene TRBD1, 6 bases. The CDR3 has 17 residues. Germline values: CDR1 LNHNV, CDR2 YYDKDF (reference sequence). V lost 0 bases, J lost 0 bases, and 15 bases lay in between.

The sample holds many counts of this clonotype. J is TRBJ1-4 and V is TRBV7-2; D is possibly TRBD1 (6 bases). Trimming took off 5 bases at V and 7 bases at J, with 17 bases between the two ends. This CDR3 contains 15 residues. The V gene's germline CDR1 is SGHTA and CDR2 FQGNSA. For the CDR3, the DNA is TGTGCCAGCAGCCAGAGGGGGGGGCGGCTTGAAAAACTGTTTTTT. Translating it yields CASSQRGGRLEKLFF.

The chain is built from TRBV18 and TRBJ1-2; D uncertain. CDR1 and CDR2 from the germline V gene are KGHSH and LQKENI. The CDR3 contains 14 residues. The V end lost 0 bases, the J end lost 7 bases, and 12 bases lay between the germline ends. CDR3 residues: CASSPPWGFGGYTF. The CDR3 DNA follows: TGTGCCAGCTCACCACCGTGGGGTTTTGGTGGCTACACCTTC.

This chain uses TRBV20-1 with TRBJ2-7; unclear D gene. Germline CDR1 reads DFQATT; CDR2 reads SNEGSKA (reference sequence). V lost 6 bases and J 3 bases, leaving 15 bases between the germline ends. The CDR3 contains 13 residues. This CDR3 reads CSAPVPPLYEQYF. The CDR3 coding sequence is TGCAGTGCCCCTGTCCCCCCCCTCTACGAGCAGTACTTC.

The chain links TRBV4-3 to TRBJ2-7; D is unresolved. The germline V gene has CDR1 LGHNA and CDR2 YSLEER. CDR3 length: 15 residues. Trimming removed 0 bases at V and 0 bases at J, with 9 bases between. In DNA, the CDR3 is TGCGCCAGCAGCCAAGATCGAGAGACCTCCTACGAGCAGTACTTC. This gives the protein CASSQDRETSYEQYF.

The chain couples TRBV7-6 to TRBJ2-5; D is unclear. V lost 5 bases and J lost 7, with 11 bases in between. The germline V gene encodes CDR1 SGHVS and CDR2 FNYEAQ. The CDR3 sequence is 12 residues long. The CDR3 here is CASSETVGTQYF. The CDR3 bases are TGTGCCAGCAGCGAAACAGTGGGGACCCAGTACTTC.

This clonotype turned up a few times. J is TRBJ2-3 and V is TRBV24-1; TRBD2 matches 10 bases. V was clipped by 0 bases and J by 0 bases; unmatched bases: 2. CDR1 is KGHDR and CDR2 is SFDVKD in the germline V gene. The CDR3 sequence is 17 residues long. The CDR3 reads CATSDLGLAVSTDTQYF. CDR3 in DNA: TGTGCCACCAGTGATTTGGGACTAGCGGTAAGCACAGATACGCAGTATTTT.

This chain joins TRBV14 and TRBJ2-3; D gene ambiguous. Germline loops: CDR1 SGHDN, CDR2 FVKESK. The CDR3 extends over 13 amino acids. Trimming took off 7 bases at V and 4 bases at J, with 12 bases between the two ends. CDR3 coding DNA: TGTGCCAGCAAGCCGGACGTACCAGATACGCAGTATTTT. It codes for CASKPDVPDTQYF.